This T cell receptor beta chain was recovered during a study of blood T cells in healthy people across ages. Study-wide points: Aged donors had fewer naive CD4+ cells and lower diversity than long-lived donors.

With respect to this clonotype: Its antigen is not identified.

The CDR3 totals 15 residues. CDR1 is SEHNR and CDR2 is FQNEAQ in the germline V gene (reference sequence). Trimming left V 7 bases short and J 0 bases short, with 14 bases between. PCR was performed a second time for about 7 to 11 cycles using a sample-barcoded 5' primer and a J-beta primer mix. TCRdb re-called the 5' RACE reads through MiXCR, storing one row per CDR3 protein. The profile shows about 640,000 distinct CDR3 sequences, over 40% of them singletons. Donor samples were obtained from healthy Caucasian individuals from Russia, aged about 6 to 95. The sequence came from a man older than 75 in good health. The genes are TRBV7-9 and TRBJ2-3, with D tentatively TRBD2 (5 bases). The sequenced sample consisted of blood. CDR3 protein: CASTLNSASTDTQYF. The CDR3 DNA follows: TGTGCCAGCACCCTGAATAGCGCTAGCACAGATACGCAGTATTTT.